This passage covers 25 T cell receptor beta chains from one sample sequenced in a study of cytomegalovirus exposure and HLA in healthy donors (dated by TCRdb to the late 2010s). Libraries were built with the immunoSEQ multiplex PCR assay. A mixture of 60 forward primers for TCR Vbeta segments and 13 reverse primers for TCR Jbeta segments was used in the multiplex PCR. This immuneACCESS table, as held by TCRdb, lists in-frame sequences with V and J called but not all clones. Of the missing ones, under half trace to an unresolved V gene in checked studies; the others have no known cause. The sample includes roughly 100,000 clones, with less than 80% observed a single time. The biggest ten clones account for 3.5% to 4% of the sample. Sequenced sample: PBMCs. The receptors were gathered from a man younger than 45 in good health and CMV-seropositive.

V and J are TRBV10-3 and TRBJ1-4, with TRBD1 identical over 8 bases. V lost 3 bases and J lost 10; bases outside the gene matches: 4. Germline values: CDR1 ENHRY, CDR2 SYGVKD. This CDR3 spans 13 amino acids. Here the CDR3 DNA reads TGTGCCATCAGTGAACAGGGGGGGGTAAAACTGTTTTTT. Translating it yields CAISEQGGVKLFF.

V gene TRBV5-6 combines with J gene TRBJ2-7, with 8 bases identical to TRBD2. CDR1 is SGHDT, CDR2 YYEEEE, per germline. Trimming cost V 6 bases and J 7 bases; bases outside gene matches: 12. The CDR3 totals 14 residues. CDR3 residues: CASTPGGLVMEQYF. The DNA of the CDR3 is TGTGCCAGCACCCCGGGGGGGTTGGTTATGGAGCAGTACTTC. The full variable domain, in which reference TRBV5-6 and TRBJ2-7 provide the parts outside the CDR3, is DAGVTQSPTHLIKTRGQQVTLRCSPKSGHDTVSWYQQALGQGPQFIFQYYEEEERQRGNFPDRFSGHQFPNYSSELNVNALLLGDSALYLCASTPGGLVMEQYFGPGTRLTVT.

The genes are TRBV14 and TRBJ2-1; 14 bases agree with TRBD2. The CDR3 length is 14 residues. CDR1 and CDR2 (germline): SGHDN, FVKESK. Losses at the gene ends were 6 bases for V and 7 bases for J; bases not matched to a gene: 2. CDR3 region: CASRTSGGGNEQFF. The CDR3 nucleotides read TGTGCCAGCAGGACTAGCGGGGGGGGGAATGAGCAGTTCTTC.

This clone has only a few counts. In DNA, the CDR3 is TGTGCCAGCACCAGGGATCCTGGGGACATTCAGTACTTC. Protein sequence: CASTRDPGDIQYF. The chain joins TRBV6-1 to TRBJ2-4; D is perhaps TRBD1 (5 bases). This CDR3 has 13 amino acids. The V end lost 7 bases, the J end lost 8 bases, and 15 bases lay between the germline ends. Per germline, CDR1 MNHNS and CDR2 SASEGT.

The sample holds a few counts of this clone. The V and J genes are TRBV7-8 and TRBJ1-4; TRBD1 agrees at 10 bases. The CDR3 is 17 amino acids. V shed 5 bases and J 7 bases; nucleotides not matched to a gene: 13. Germline assignment: CDR1 SGHVS and CDR2 FQNEAQ. DNA of the CDR3: TGTGCCAGCAGCCCCCGGGCACAAGGGGACAGGGGTGAAAAACTGTTTTTT. This translates into CASSPRAQGDRGEKLFF.

This chain uses TRBV6-5 with TRBJ1-1; 8 positions agree with TRBD1. CDR1 and CDR2 from the germline V gene are MNHEY and SVGAGI. The CDR3 runs to 15 residues. J gave up 0 bases and V 0 bases, and 0 bases lay outside the gene matches. DNA for the CDR3: TGTGCCAGCAGTTACTCGGGACAGGTGAACACTGAAGCTTTCTTT. Amino acid sequence: CASSYSGQVNTEAFF.

This clone was observed a handful of times. The chain employs TRBV5-1 and TRBJ2-2; TRBD1 matches 8 bases. The CDR3 is made up of 15 amino acids. After removal of 0 bases from V and 6 bases from J, the junction contained 4 bases not matched to a gene. Germline assignment: CDR1 SGHRS and CDR2 YFSETQ. CDR3 DNA sequence: TGCGCCAGCAGCTTGGTCTACAGGGGGTCCGGGGAGCTGTTTTTT. This codes for CASSLVYRGSGELFF.

This chain links TRBV7-9 with TRBJ2-5; D is perhaps TRBD2 (5 bases). The J call could be wrong; TRBJ2-7 is a better fit for the DNA end. There are 14 residues in the CDR3. CDR1 and CDR2 from the germline V gene are SEHNR and FQNEAQ (reference sequence). The CDR3 nucleotides are TGTGCCAGCAGCTTAGCCGGGGATTTCTACGAGCAGTACTTC. Residues: CASSLAGDFYEQYF.

In this sample, this clone turned up a few times. Other DNA sequences from this sample encode an identical CDR3 as well. The chain carries TRBV7-6 and TRBJ2-3; 9 nucleotides line up with TRBD2. This CDR3 is 16 amino acids long. Germline-derived CDR1 and CDR2 are SGHVS and FNYEAQ. The V segment lost 5 bases and the J segment 2 bases; nucleotides outside the gene matches: 8. Here the CDR3 reads CASSTRLAATTDTQYF. CDR3 DNA sequence: TGTGCCAGCAGCACCCGACTAGCGGCCACCACAGATACGCAGTATTTT.

The V gene is TRBV7-9, the J gene TRBJ1-2; D possibly corresponds to TRBD1 (6 bases). V lost 6 bases, J lost 3 bases, and 17 bases lay in between. Germline V gives CDR1 SEHNR, CDR2 FQNEAQ (reference sequence). The CDR3 loop spans 15 amino acids. The CDR3 region has the DNA TGTGCCAGCAGTTATGCGGACAGAGCACACTATGGCTACACCTTC. It specifies CASSYADRAHYGYTF.

The chain joins TRBV5-5 to TRBJ2-3; 7 nucleotides align to TRBD1. The CDR3 contains 15 residues. Germline-derived CDR1 and CDR2 are SGHKS and YYEKEE (reference sequence). The V segment lost 4 bases and the J segment 0 bases; nucleotides outside the gene matches: 5. The chain's CDR3 is CASSPGTASTDTQYF. DNA for the CDR3: TGTGCCAGCAGCCCGGGGACAGCTAGCACAGATACGCAGTATTTT.

The gene calls are TRBV6-1 and TRBJ1-5; possible D gene TRBD1, 5 bases. The CDR3 extends over 13 amino acids. Germline CDR1 is MNHNS and CDR2 is SASEGT. The V gene lost 8 bases and the J gene lost 7 bases, with 15 bases spanning the gap. The CDR3 nucleotides are TGTGCCAGCCAGGACCCGGGGGGACAGCCCCAGCATTTT. Its protein product is CASQDPGGQPQHF.

This clone was detected only a few times. This chain joins TRBV4-1 and TRBJ2-2; 11 positions match TRBD2. CDR3 size: 17 residues. The V and J ends lost 2 bases and 3 bases, in that order; junction bases with no gene match: 5. Germline CDR1 MGHRA, CDR2 YSYEKL. CDR3 residues: CASSQKLAGVDTGELFF. The CDR3 nucleotides read TGCGCCAGCAGCCAAAAACTAGCGGGGGTGGACACCGGGGAGCTGTTTTTT.

The rearrangement uses TRBV19 and TRBJ2-3, with 8 bases identical to TRBD2. From germline, CDR1 is LNHDA and CDR2 SQIVND (reference sequence). The CDR3 is 14 residues long. V dropped 8 bases and J dropped 4; count of bases not matched to a gene: 8. In nucleotides, the CDR3 is TGTGCCAGTTCCAAGGCGGGAGGCCCAGATACGCAGTATTTT. It translates to CASSKAGGPDTQYF.

The chain links TRBV6-5 to TRBJ2-1, with TRBD2 as a possible D gene (5 bases). There are 14 residues in the CDR3. The germline CDR1 and CDR2 sequences are MNHEY and SVGAGI. V was clipped by 10 bases and J by 4 bases, with 17 bases between them. The chain's CDR3 is CATRSMDSYNEQFF. Written as DNA, the CDR3 is TGTGCCACCAGATCAATGGACTCGTACAATGAGCAGTTCTTC.

The gene calls are TRBV5-6 and TRBJ2-2; 8 bases match TRBD1. V was pared by 4 bases and J by 7 bases, with 3 bases of the junction left unmatched. CDR3 size: 13 residues. Germline lookup yields CDR1 SGHDT and CDR2 YYEEEE. The CDR3 region is CASSVTGGGELFF. CDR3 DNA sequence: TGTGCCAGCAGCGTAACAGGGGGCGGGGAGCTGTTTTTT.

V and J are TRBV18 and TRBJ1-2; 8 bases map to TRBD1. The CDR3 contains 14 residues. V lost 10 bases to trimming and J lost 3 bases; unmatched junction nucleotides: 10. Looked up from germline, CDR1 is KGHSH and CDR2 is LQKENI. In nucleotides, the CDR3 is TGTGCCACCGCGACAGGGGACTGGGACTATGGCTACACCTTC. Translation: CATATGDWDYGYTF.

The chain couples TRBV9 to TRBJ2-2; 9 bases are shared with TRBD1. Trimming cost V 4 bases and J 5 bases; bases outside gene matches: 15. Per germline, CDR1 SGDLS and CDR2 YYNGEE. The CDR3 is 18 residues long. CDR3 sequence: CASSSHLSDRGETGELFF. CDR3 DNA sequence: TGTGCCAGCAGCTCCCACCTCTCGGACAGGGGAGAAACCGGGGAGCTGTTTTTT.

The chain joins TRBV19 to TRBJ1-1; D is unresolved. CDR1 LNHDA and CDR2 SQIVND come from the germline V gene (reference sequence). This CDR3 comprises 13 residues. Trimming took 5 bases from V and 4 from J, leaving 11 bases between them. CDR3 coding DNA: TGTGCCAGTAGTGTATGGGAGGCCACTGAAGCTTTCTTT. Amino acid sequence: CASSVWEATEAFF.

For the CDR3, the DNA is TGTGCCAGTAGTATAGGGTTGCTAGCGGGGGGGCCTAGCTCCTACAATGAGCAGTTCTTC. Translating gives CASSIGLLAGGPSSYNEQFF. The rearrangement links TRBV19 to TRBJ2-1; the match to TRBD2 covers 12 bases. This CDR3 region has 20 residues. Germline CDR1 is LNHDA and CDR2 is SQIVND (reference sequence). V shed 1 base, J shed 0 bases, and the junction held 10 bases outside the gene matches.

This clone was counted between two and nine times. The chain joins TRBV7-9 to TRBJ2-5, with D possibly being TRBD1 (6 bases). V was trimmed by 5 bases and J by 9 bases, leaving 10 bases between them. CDR1 and CDR2 from the germline V gene are SEHNR and FQNEAQ (reference sequence). The CDR3 is made up of 11 amino acids. The DNA for the CDR3 is TGTGCCAGCAGCCCGGACAGTCCCCAGTACTTC. Translation: CASSPDSPQYF.

The table lists this clone with a few counts. The genes are TRBV29-1 and TRBJ2-5, with D perhaps matching TRBD2 (5 bases). V was cut by 4 bases and J by 1 base, with 10 bases left in between. CDR3 length: 13 residues. The germline V gene has CDR1 SQVTM and CDR2 ANQGSEA. The DNA of the CDR3 is TGCAGCGTTGCGCGGGCAAGCCAAGAGACCCAGTACTTC. Protein: CSVARASQETQYF.

The chain is built from TRBV27 and TRBJ1-1; no firm D call. The CDR3 sequence is 11 residues long. Germline V gene data show CDR1 as MNHEY and CDR2 as SMNVEV (reference sequence). Deletions cut 6 bases from V and 10 bases from J, with 12 bases between. In nucleotides, the CDR3 is TGTGCCAGCAGCCTGGGAGGCATAGCTTTCTTT. Protein sequence: CASSLGGIAFF.

This clone has only one observation. This chain uses TRBV27 with TRBJ2-5, with 8 bases identical to TRBD1. The DNA end is more similar to TRBJ2-7, so the J call may be wrong. The CDR3 has 12 amino acids. Germline V gene data show CDR1 as MNHEY and CDR2 as SMNVEV (reference sequence). CDR3 DNA sequence: TGTGCCAGCACATCGGACAGGGCCGAGCAGTACTTC. It yields the protein CASTSDRAEQYF.

The V call is TRBV7-2, the J call TRBJ2-1; 10 bases align to TRBD2. The V gene's germline CDR1 is SGHTA and CDR2 FQGNSA. The CDR3 totals 14 residues. V was clipped by 3 bases and J by 11 bases; unmatched bases: 7. CDR3 sequence reads: CASSFELAGTQQFF. As DNA, the CDR3 is TGTGCCAGCAGCTTTGAACTAGCGGGGACCCAGCAGTTCTTC.